This record covers a single TCR beta chain. One end of the junction varies from germline; a read error may be responsible. Different DNA sequences within this sample yield the same CDR3. This specimen comes from a study of shared T cell receptors in the human thymus. The CDR3 length is 13 residues. The germline V gene encodes CDR1 MNHEY and CDR2 SMNVEV (reference sequence). Measured with immunoSEQ multiplex PCR; TCRdb has only the in-frame clones, and not every one. The data hold about 660,000 clones, with approximately 89% observed a single time. The same specimen was also included in a second study, on human thymus T cells. As reported in that work: Infants served as donors; they were healthy and Finnish and were having corrective surgery for congenital heart defects. Corrective cardiac surgery supplied the resected thymus tissue. In thymic and blood repertoires alike, V and J usage looked biased. Related work found strong thymic repertoire overlap between unrelated individuals.

The receptor was derived from a boy in the first two years of life with a congenital heart defect. The genes are TRBV27 and TRBJ1-6; D call uncertain. Sequencing was carried out using thymocytes. In DNA, the CDR3 is TGTGCCAGCAGTTTTCAGGCTAATTCCCCCCTCCACTTT. Translation gives CASSFQANSPLHF.